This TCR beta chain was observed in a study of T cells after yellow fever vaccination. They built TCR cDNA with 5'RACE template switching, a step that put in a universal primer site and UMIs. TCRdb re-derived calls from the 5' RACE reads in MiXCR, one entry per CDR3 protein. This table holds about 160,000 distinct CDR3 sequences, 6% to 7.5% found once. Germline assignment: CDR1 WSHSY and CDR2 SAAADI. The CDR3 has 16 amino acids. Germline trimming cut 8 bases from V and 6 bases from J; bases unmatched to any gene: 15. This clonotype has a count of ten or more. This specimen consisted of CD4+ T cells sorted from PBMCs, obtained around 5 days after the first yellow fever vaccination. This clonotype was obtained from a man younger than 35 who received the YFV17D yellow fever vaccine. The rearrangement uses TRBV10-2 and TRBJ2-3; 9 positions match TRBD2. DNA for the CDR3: TGCGCCAGCTCCCCGACTTTAGCGGGGGCCAGGGATACGCAGTATTTT. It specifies CASSPTLAGARDTQYF.